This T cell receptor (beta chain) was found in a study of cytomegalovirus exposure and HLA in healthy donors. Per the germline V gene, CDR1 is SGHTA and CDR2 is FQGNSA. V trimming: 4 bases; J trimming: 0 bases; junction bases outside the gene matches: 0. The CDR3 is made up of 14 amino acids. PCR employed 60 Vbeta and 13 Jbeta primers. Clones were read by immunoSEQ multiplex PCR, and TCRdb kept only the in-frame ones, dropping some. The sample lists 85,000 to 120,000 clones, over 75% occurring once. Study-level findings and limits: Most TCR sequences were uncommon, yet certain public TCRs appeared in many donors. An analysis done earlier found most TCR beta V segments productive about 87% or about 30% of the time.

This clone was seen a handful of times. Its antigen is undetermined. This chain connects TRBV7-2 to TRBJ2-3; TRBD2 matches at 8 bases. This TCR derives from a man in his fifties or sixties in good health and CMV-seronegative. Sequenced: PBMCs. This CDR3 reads CASSSSGSTDTQYF. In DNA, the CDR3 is TGTGCCAGCAGCTCTAGCGGGAGCACAGATACGCAGTATTTT.